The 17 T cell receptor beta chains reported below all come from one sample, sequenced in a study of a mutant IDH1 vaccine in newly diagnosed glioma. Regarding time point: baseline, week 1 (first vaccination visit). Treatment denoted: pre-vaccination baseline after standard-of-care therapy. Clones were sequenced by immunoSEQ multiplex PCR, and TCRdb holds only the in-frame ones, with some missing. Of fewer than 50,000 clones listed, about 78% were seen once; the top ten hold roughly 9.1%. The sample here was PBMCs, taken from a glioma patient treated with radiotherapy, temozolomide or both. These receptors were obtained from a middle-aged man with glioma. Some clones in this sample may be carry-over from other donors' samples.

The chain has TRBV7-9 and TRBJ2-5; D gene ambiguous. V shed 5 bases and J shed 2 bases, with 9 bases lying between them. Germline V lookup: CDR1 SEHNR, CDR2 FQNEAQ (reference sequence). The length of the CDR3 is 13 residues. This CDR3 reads CASSVGFQETQYF. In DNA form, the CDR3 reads TGTGCCAGCAGCGTGGGATTTCAAGAGACCCAGTACTTC. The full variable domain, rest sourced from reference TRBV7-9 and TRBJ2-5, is DTGVSQNPRHKITKRGQNVTFRCDPISEHNRLYWYRQTLGQGPEFLTYFQNEAQLEKSRLLSDRFSAERPKGSFSTLEIQRTEQGDSAMYLCASSVGFQETQYFGPGTRLLVL.

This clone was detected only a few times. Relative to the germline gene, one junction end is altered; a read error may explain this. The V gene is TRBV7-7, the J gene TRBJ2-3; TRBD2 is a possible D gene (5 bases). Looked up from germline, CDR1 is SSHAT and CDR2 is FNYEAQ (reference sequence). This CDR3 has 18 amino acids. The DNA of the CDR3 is TGTGCTAGCAGCTTACTCCCGCTGACTACCGGCATCACAGATACGCAGTATTTT. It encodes CASSLLPLTTGITDTQYF.

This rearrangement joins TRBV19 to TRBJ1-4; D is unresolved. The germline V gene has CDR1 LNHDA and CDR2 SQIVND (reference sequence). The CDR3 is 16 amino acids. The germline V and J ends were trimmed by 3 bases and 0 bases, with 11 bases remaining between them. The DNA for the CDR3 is TGTGCCAGTAGTATCAGACCTCCGGCAACTAATGAAAAACTGTTTTTT. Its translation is CASSIRPPATNEKLFF. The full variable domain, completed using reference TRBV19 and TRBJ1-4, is DGGITQSPKYLFRKEGQNVTLSCEQNLNHDAMYWYRQDPGQGLRLIYYSQIVNDFQKGDIAEGYSVSREKKESFPLTVTSAQKNPTAFYLCASSIRPPATNEKLFFGSGTQLSVL.

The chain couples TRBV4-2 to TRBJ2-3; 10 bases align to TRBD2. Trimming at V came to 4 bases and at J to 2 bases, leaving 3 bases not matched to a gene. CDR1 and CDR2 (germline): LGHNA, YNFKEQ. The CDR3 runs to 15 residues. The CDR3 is CASSLSGGFTDTQYF. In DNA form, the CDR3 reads TGTGCCAGCAGCCTTAGCGGGGGGTTCACAGATACGCAGTATTTT.

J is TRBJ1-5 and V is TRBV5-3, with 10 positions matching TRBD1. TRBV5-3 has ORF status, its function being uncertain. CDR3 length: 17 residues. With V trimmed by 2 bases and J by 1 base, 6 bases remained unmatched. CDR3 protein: CARSLWTGGKSNQPQHF. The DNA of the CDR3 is TGTGCCAGAAGCTTATGGACAGGGGGAAAAAGCAATCAGCCCCAGCATTTT.

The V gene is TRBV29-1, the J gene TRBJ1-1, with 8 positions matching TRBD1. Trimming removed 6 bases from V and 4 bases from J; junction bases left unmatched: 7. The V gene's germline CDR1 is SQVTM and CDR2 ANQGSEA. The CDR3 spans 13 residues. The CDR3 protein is CSVQTGAGTEAFF. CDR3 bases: TGCAGCGTCCAGACAGGGGCTGGCACTGAAGCTTTCTTT.

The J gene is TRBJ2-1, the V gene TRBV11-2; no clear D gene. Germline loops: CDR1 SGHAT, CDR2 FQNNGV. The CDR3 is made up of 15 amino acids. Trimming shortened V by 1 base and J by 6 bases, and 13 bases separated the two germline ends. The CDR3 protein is CASSLASSPANEQFF. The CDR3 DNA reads TGTGCCAGCAGCTTAGCTTCCTCACCCGCCAATGAGCAGTTCTTC.

This CDR3 reads CASSLRSGGAGNEQFF. The CDR3 coding sequence is TGTGCCAGCAGCTTACGGAGCGGGGGGGCTGGGAATGAGCAGTTCTTC. The V and J genes are TRBV7-2 and TRBJ2-1, with 10 bases fitting TRBD2. CDR3 length: 16 residues. J was trimmed by 7 bases and V by 2 bases; bases with no gene match: 8. Per germline, CDR1 SGHTA and CDR2 FQGNSA.

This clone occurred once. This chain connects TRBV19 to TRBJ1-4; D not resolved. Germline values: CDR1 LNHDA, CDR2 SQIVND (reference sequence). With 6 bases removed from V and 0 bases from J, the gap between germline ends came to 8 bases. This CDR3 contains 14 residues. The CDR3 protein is CASRETSTNEKLFF. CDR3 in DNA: TGTGCCAGTAGGGAGACCTCAACTAATGAAAAACTGTTTTTT.

CDR3 sequence: CASSTDRGTSRNEQFF. CDR3 coding DNA: TGTGCCAGCAGCACGGACAGGGGGACGTCGCGGAATGAGCAGTTCTTC. The V and J genes are TRBV7-9 and TRBJ2-1; 10 nucleotides match TRBD1. V shed 5 bases and J 7 bases; nucleotides not matched to a gene: 11. Looked up from germline, CDR1 is SEHNR and CDR2 is FQNEAQ (reference sequence). This CDR3 comprises 16 residues.

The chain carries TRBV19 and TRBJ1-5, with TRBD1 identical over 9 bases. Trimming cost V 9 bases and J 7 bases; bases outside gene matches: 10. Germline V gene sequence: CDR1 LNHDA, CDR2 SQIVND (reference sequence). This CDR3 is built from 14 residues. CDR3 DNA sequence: TGTGCCAGCGAAATGGACAGGGGCGGACAGCCCCAGCATTTT. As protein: CASEMDRGGQPQHF.

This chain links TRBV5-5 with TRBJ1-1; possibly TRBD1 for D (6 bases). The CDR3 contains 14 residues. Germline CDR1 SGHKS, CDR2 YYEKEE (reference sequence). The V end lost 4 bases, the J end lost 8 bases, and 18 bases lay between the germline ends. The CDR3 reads CASSRPGHLPEAFF. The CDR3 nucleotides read TGTGCCAGCAGCCGACCGGGACACCTACCCGAAGCTTTCTTT.

The CDR3 is CASSSRQGVNTEAFF. The CDR3 DNA follows: TGTGCCAGCAGTTCCCGACAGGGTGTGAACACTGAAGCTTTCTTT. The chain has TRBV6-1 and TRBJ1-1; TRBD1 matches 7 bases. Unmatched junction bases numbered 6, after V lost 5 bases and J lost 0 bases. The CDR3 loop spans 15 amino acids. Germline V gene lookup returns CDR1 MNHNS and CDR2 SASEGT.

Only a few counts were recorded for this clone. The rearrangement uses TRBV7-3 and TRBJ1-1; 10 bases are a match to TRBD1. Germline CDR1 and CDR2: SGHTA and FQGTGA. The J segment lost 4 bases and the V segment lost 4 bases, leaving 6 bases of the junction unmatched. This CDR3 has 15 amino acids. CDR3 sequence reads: CASSWTGGEGTEAFF. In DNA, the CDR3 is TGTGCCAGCAGCTGGACAGGGGGTGAAGGCACTGAAGCTTTCTTT.

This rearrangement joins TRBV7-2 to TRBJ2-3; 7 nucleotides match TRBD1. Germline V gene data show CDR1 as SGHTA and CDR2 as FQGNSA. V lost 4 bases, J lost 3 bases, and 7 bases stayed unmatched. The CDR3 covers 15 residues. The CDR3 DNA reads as TGTGCCAGCAGCTCCGAGCCGACAGGGACAGATACGCAGTATTTT. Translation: CASSSEPTGTDTQYF.

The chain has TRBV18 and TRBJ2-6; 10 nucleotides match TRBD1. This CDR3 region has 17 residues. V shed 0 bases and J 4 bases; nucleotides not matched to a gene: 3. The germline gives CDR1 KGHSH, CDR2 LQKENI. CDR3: CASSPPGQGSGANVLTF. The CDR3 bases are TGTGCCAGCTCACCACCGGGACAGGGGTCCGGGGCCAACGTCCTGACTTTC.

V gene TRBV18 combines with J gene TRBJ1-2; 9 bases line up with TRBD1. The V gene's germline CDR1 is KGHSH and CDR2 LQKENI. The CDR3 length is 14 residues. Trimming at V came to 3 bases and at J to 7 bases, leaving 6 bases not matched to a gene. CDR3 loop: CASSPPGQGVGYTF. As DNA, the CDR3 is TGTGCCAGCTCACCGCCGGGACAGGGTGTTGGCTACACCTTC.